A single sample gave rise to the 25 T cell receptor beta chains below, sequenced in a study of T cell changes during pregnancy in multiple sclerosis. Clones were sequenced by immunoSEQ multiplex PCR, and TCRdb holds only the in-frame ones, with some missing. The sample consists of some 60,000 clones, around nine tenths of them appearing once. The sequencing sample was made of peripheral blood from another person, used as feeder cells. The source of these receptors is a human donor whose cells served as feeder cells for cultures in a pregnancy study.

The chain has TRBV29-1 and TRBJ2-5; 14 positions agree with TRBD2. The germline V gene encodes CDR1 SQVTM and CDR2 ANQGSEA. The J segment lost 5 bases and the V segment lost 4 bases, leaving 6 bases of the junction unmatched. This CDR3 is 15 amino acids long. The DNA for the CDR3 is TGCAGCGTTGGGCTGGGACTAGCGGGAGATGAGACCCAGTACTTC. It yields the protein CSVGLGLAGDETQYF.

This clone was seen only once. The CDR3 DNA reads as TGTGCCAGCAGCTTCCCGGGACTATTATTAGGGGAGACCCAGTACTTC. It yields the protein CASSFPGLLLGETQYF. The rearrangement joins TRBV7-9 to TRBJ2-5; 7 positions match TRBD2. The CDR3 has 16 residues. V was pared by 3 bases and J by 5 bases, with 12 bases of the junction left unmatched. CDR1 and CDR2 from the germline V gene are SEHNR and FQNEAQ (reference sequence).

CDR3 nucleotide sequence: TGTGCCATCAGCCGACAGGGTGGGGCCGGGGAGCTGTTTTTT. Translation gives CAISRQGGAGELFF. J is TRBJ2-2 and V is TRBV10-3, with TRBD1 matching over 7 bases. CDR1 is ENHRY and CDR2 is SYGVKD in the germline V gene. The CDR3 consists of 14 residues. Trimming took 6 bases from V and 6 from J; bases not matched to a gene: 7.

The chain combines TRBV6-5 with TRBJ1-3; no clear D. The germline V gene has CDR1 MNHEY and CDR2 SVGAGI. The CDR3 is 15 residues long. Between the trimmed V and J ends, which lost 5 bases and 3 bases, there was a span of 14 bases. DNA of the CDR3: TGTGCCAGCAGTGCACAGCCTACTGTTGGAAACACCATATATTTT. It is translated as CASSAQPTVGNTIYF.

The gene calls are TRBV4-3 and TRBJ2-6; 10 bases line up with TRBD1. Germline trimming cut 4 bases from V and 3 bases from J; bases unmatched to any gene: 9. This CDR3 region has 18 residues. Germline loops: CDR1 LGHNA, CDR2 YSLEER. CDR3 sequence reads: CASSPLATGGDGANVLTF. CDR3 DNA: TGCGCCAGCAGCCCCCTGGCGACAGGGGGCGATGGGGCCAACGTCCTGACTTTC.

The V call is TRBV11-3, the J call TRBJ2-1, with 9 positions matching TRBD1. The CDR3 length is 16 residues. Germline values: CDR1 SGHNT, CDR2 YENEEA. Trimming at V came to 0 bases and at J to 8 bases, leaving 8 bases not matched to a gene. CDR3 DNA sequence: TGTGCCAGCAGCTTAGACGGACAGGGGTTCTTCGATGAGCAGTTCTTC. Translated: CASSLDGQGFFDEQFF.

This chain connects TRBV19 to TRBJ2-1, with 10 bases matching TRBD1. Germline trimming cut 5 bases from V and 6 bases from J; bases unmatched to any gene: 4. The CDR3 is 14 amino acids. Germline V lookup: CDR1 LNHDA, CDR2 SQIVND (reference sequence). Here the CDR3 reads CASSFWTGGNEQFF. DNA of the CDR3: TGTGCCAGTAGTTTTTGGACAGGGGGCAATGAGCAGTTCTTC.

This sequence joins TRBV5-1 and TRBJ2-5; D remains unclear. V lost 0 bases to trimming and J lost 1 base, with 7 bases between them. This CDR3 is 14 amino acids long. CDR1 is SGHRS, CDR2 YFSETQ, per germline. The CDR3 DNA reads as TGCGCCAGCAGCTTGGTGTCTATCCAAGAGACCCAGTACTTC. As protein: CASSLVSIQETQYF.

Here the CDR3 reads CASSQGAAVLTGELFF. The CDR3 DNA sequence: TGCGCCAGCAGCCAAGGGGCAGCGGTATTGACCGGGGAGCTGTTTTTT. This chain connects TRBV4-1 to TRBJ2-2; D perhaps matches TRBD2 (5 bases). This CDR3 is 16 amino acids long. Trimming cost V 1 base and J 5 bases, with 14 bases left between them. Germline CDR1 and CDR2: MGHRA and YSYEKL.

This chain uses TRBV18 with TRBJ2-7, with D perhaps TRBD1 (6 bases). With 0 bases removed from V and 1 base from J, the gap between germline ends came to 10 bases. This CDR3 is built from 15 residues. The germline gives CDR1 KGHSH, CDR2 LQKENI. The DNA for the CDR3 is TGTGCCAGCTCACCACCCACAGGGTGGTCCTACGAGCAGTACTTC. Protein: CASSPPTGWSYEQYF.

This clone showed up just once. The chain is built from TRBV29-1 and TRBJ1-2; the D is unclear. Germline V gene data show CDR1 as SQVTM and CDR2 as ANQGSEA. V dropped 5 bases and J dropped 8 bases, with 12 bases sitting between them. The CDR3 spans 11 residues. The CDR3 is CSVTSIGGYTF. Written as DNA, the CDR3 is TGCAGCGTTACCAGTATCGGAGGCTACACCTTC.

J is TRBJ1-1 and V is TRBV28; no clear D. The germline V gene encodes CDR1 MDHEN and CDR2 SYDVKM. The length of the CDR3 is 15 residues. With 0 bases removed from V and 1 base from J, the gap between germline ends came to 9 bases. CDR3 sequence reads: CASSLWAGSNTEAFF. In DNA, the CDR3 is TGTGCCAGCAGTTTATGGGCAGGCTCGAACACTGAAGCTTTCTTT.

J is TRBJ1-1 and V is TRBV5-8; TRBD1 might be the D (5 bases). This CDR3 has 15 residues. V lost 4 bases, J lost 5 bases, and 18 bases lay in between. Germline V CDR1 and CDR2: SGHTS, YDEGEE. This CDR3 is CASSPAGGRSTEAFF. CDR3 nucleotides: TGTGCCAGCAGCCCCGCGGGGGGGAGGTCGACTGAAGCTTTCTTT.

The V call is TRBV7-2, the J call TRBJ2-7; the match to TRBD1 covers 10 bases. The V segment lost 4 bases and the J segment 2 bases; nucleotides outside the gene matches: 5. The germline CDR1 and CDR2 sequences are SGHTA and FQGNSA. The CDR3 sequence is 15 residues long. CDR3 sequence: CASSSGQGGTYEQYF. CDR3 in DNA: TGTGCCAGCAGCTCCGGACAGGGGGGGACCTACGAGCAGTACTTC. The variable domain in full, with the rest retrieved from reference TRBV7-2 and TRBJ2-7, is GAGVSQSPSNKVTEKGKDVELRCDPISGHTALYWYRQSLGQGLEFLIYFQGNSAPDKSGLPSDRFSAERTGGSVSTLTIQRTQQEDSAVYLCASSSGQGGTYEQYFGPGTRLTVT.

Only a few counts were recorded for this clone. This chain uses TRBV19 with TRBJ1-5; no definite D call. The V gene lost 4 bases and the J gene lost 2 bases, with 18 bases spanning the gap. The CDR3 has 17 residues. Germline-derived CDR1 and CDR2 are LNHDA and SQIVND (reference sequence). CDR3 sequence reads: CASSTYSGGPGNQPQHF. CDR3 DNA: TGTGCCAGTAGTACCTATTCTGGCGGACCCGGCAATCAGCCCCAGCATTTT. Filled out from reference TRBV19 and TRBJ1-5, the complete variable domain reads DGGITQSPKYLFRKEGQNVTLSCEQNLNHDAMYWYRQDPGQGLRLIYYSQIVNDFQKGDIAEGYSVSREKKESFPLTVTSAQKNPTAFYLCASSTYSGGPGNQPQHFGDGTRLSIL.

The chain joins TRBV27 to TRBJ1-5, with 7 bases fitting TRBD1. This CDR3 comprises 15 residues. Unmatched junction bases numbered 4, after V lost 1 base and J lost 4 bases. CDR1 and CDR2 (germline): MNHEY, SMNVEV (reference sequence). The CDR3 region has the DNA TGTGCCAGCAGTTTATTTACAGGGGAAAATCAGCCCCAGCATTTT. It yields the protein CASSLFTGENQPQHF.

This clone has only one observation. The genes are TRBV14 and TRBJ2-3; TRBD2 might be the D (6 bases). This CDR3 region has 21 residues. Trimming left V 3 bases short and J 2 bases short, with 30 bases between. Germline CDR1 and CDR2: SGHDN and FVKESK. CDR3 DNA: TGTGCCAGCAGCCAGTGGGTTAGTGGCGGGGCCTCAGTGCAGTCCACAGATACGCAGTATTTT. Protein product: CASSQWVSGGASVQSTDTQYF.

The count of this clone is one. CDR3 bases: TGTGCCTGGGACAACCCGGAGAACTCTGGAAACACCATATATTTT. It yields the protein CAWDNPENSGNTIYF. The chain combines TRBV30 with TRBJ1-3; D is ambiguous. V was cut by 5 bases and J by 0 bases, with 14 bases left in between. There are 15 residues in the CDR3. CDR1 and CDR2 from the germline V gene are GTSNPN and SVGIG (reference sequence).

J is TRBJ2-7 and V is TRBV4-3; D could derive from TRBD1 or TRBD2 (5 bases each). The CDR3 extends over 15 amino acids. From germline, CDR1 is LGHNA and CDR2 YSLEER. V lost 1 base and J 1 base, leaving 11 bases between the germline ends. DNA of the CDR3: TGCGCCAGCAGCCAAGTGGGGGACCGATCCTACGAGCAGTACTTC. Residues: CASSQVGDRSYEQYF.

V usage is TRBV6-5 and J usage is TRBJ2-1, with D perhaps being TRBD1 or TRBD2 (5 bases each). This CDR3 is built from 12 residues. Trimming left V 6 bases short and J 10 bases short, with 13 bases between. CDR1 MNHEY and CDR2 SVGAGI come from the germline V gene. The CDR3: CASSPGWGEQFF. The DNA of the CDR3 is TGTGCCAGCAGCCCTGGGTGGGGGGAGCAGTTCTTC.

The chain joins TRBV7-9 to TRBJ2-5, with D possibly being TRBD1 or TRBD2 (5 bases each). This CDR3 has 14 amino acids. Germline CDR1 is SEHNR and CDR2 is FQNEAQ (reference sequence). V gave up 5 bases and J gave up 5 bases, with 15 bases separating them. CDR3 DNA sequence: TGTGCCAGCAGCGCCGGGACCGCAGGGGAGACCCAGTACTTC. It codes for CASSAGTAGETQYF. Supplemented by reference TRBV7-9 and TRBJ2-5, the full variable domain reads DTGVSQNPRHKITKRGQNVTFRCDPISEHNRLYWYRQTLGQGPEFLTYFQNEAQLEKSRLLSDRFSAERPKGSFSTLEIQRTEQGDSAMYLCASSAGTAGETQYFGPGTRLLVL.

Note on this clone: One junction end does not reproduce the germline sequence, and a read error may be involved. V is TRBV6-5 and J is TRBJ1-3, with 9 nucleotides matching TRBD1. The CDR3 consists of 15 residues. CDR1 is MNHEY and CDR2 is SVGAGI in the germline V gene. The CDR3 DNA is TGTGCCGGCAGTCAGACAGGGGGCTCTGGAAACACCATATATTTT. As protein: CAGSQTGGSGNTIYF.

The table lists this clone with a few counts. The CDR3 here is CARTWEGEAFF. The CDR3 DNA follows: TGTGCTCGAACATGGGAAGGTGAAGCTTTCTTT. The rearrangement uses TRBV30 and TRBJ1-1; D is uncertain. From germline, CDR1 is GTSNPN and CDR2 SVGIG (reference sequence). CDR3 length: 11 amino acids.

This clone was found once. The chain uses TRBV18 and TRBJ2-3; TRBD2 aligns across 8 bases. Looked up from germline, CDR1 is KGHSH and CDR2 is LQKENI. The CDR3 covers 16 residues. The J segment lost 4 bases and the V segment lost 1 base, leaving 7 bases of the junction unmatched. The CDR3 spells CASSPQGSGNPDTQYF. Written as DNA, the CDR3 is TGTGCCAGCTCACCACAGGGTAGCGGGAACCCAGATACGCAGTATTTT.

The J gene is TRBJ2-3, the V gene TRBV5-1; 8 nucleotides align to TRBD2. CDR3 length equals 18 residues. Losses at the gene ends were 0 bases for V and 4 bases for J; bases not matched to a gene: 13. Germline CDR1 reads SGHRS; CDR2 reads YFSETQ. In DNA form, the CDR3 reads TGCGCCAGCAGCTTGGGGGGACAAGTCGGGAGGGACGCAGATACGCAGTATTTT. Its protein product is CASSLGGQVGRDADTQYF.